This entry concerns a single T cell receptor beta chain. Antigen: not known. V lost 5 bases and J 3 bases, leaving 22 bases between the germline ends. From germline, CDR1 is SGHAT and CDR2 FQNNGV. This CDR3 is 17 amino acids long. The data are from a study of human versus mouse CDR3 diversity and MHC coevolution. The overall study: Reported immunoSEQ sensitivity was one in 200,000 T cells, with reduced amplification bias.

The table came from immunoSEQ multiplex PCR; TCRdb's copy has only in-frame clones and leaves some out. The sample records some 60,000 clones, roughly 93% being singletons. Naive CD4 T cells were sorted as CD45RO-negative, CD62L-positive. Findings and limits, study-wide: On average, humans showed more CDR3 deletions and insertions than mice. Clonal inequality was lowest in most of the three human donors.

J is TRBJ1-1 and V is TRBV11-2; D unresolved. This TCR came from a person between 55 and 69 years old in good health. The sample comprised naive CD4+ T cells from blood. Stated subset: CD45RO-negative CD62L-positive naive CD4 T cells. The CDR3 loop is CASSTLDARWGDTEAFF. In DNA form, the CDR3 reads TGTGCCAGCAGCACGTTAGACGCCCGATGGGGAGACACTGAAGCTTTCTTT. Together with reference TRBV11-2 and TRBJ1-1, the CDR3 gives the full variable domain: EAGVAQSPRYKIIEKRQSVAFWCNPISGHATLYWYQQILGQGPKLLIQFQNNGVVDDSQLPKDRFSAERLKGVDSTLKIQPAKLEDSAVYLCASSTLDARWGDTEAFFGQGTRLTVV.